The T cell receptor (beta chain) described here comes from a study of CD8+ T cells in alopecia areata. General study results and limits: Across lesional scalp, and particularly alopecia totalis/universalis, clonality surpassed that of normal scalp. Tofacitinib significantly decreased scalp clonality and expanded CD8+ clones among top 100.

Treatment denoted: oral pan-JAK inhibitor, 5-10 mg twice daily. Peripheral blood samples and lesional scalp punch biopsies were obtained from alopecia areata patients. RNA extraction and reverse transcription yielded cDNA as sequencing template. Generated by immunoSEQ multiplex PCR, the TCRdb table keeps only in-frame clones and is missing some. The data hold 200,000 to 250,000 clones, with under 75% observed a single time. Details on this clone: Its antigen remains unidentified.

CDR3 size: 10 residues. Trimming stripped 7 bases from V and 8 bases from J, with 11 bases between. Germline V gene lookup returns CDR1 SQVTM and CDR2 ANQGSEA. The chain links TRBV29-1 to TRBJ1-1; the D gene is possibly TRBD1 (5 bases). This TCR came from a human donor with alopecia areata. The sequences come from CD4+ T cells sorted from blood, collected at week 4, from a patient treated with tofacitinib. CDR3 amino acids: CSGGLNEAFF. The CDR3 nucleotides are TGCAGCGGGGGCTTAAACGAAGCTTTCTTT.